This note documents a single T cell receptor beta chain sequence. Its antigen remains unknown. A second PCR of 7 to 11 cycles used a sample-barcoded 5' primer and a J-beta primer mix. TCRdb re-called the 5' RACE reads with MiXCR, one entry per CDR3 protein. This repertoire shows 650,000 to 900,000 distinct CDR3 sequences, around two thirds found once; its top ten account for about 27%. The entry originates in a study of blood T cells in healthy people across ages. Study-level findings and limits: Fewer expanded clones and more diversity marked long-lived versus aged donors. Significant beta diversity loss was already apparent by age roughly 38, declining roughly linearly.

Material for sequencing was blood. The source is a man aged 25 to 40 in good health.

CDR3 nucleotides: TGTGCCAGCAGGGTAATTCCGGGCCCTAGACCGTCTGGGGCCAACGTCCTGACTTTC. Residues: CASRVIPGPRPSGANVLTF. V and J are TRBV21-1 and TRBJ2-6. TRBV21-1 is listed as a pseudogene. CDR3 length equals 19 residues.